This T cell receptor (beta chain) was recorded in a study of blood T cell repertoires in COVID-19. Original analysis: How many nucleated cells were present was estimated from reference gene primer amplification. Clones were read by immunoSEQ multiplex PCR, and TCRdb kept only the in-frame ones, dropping some. The DNA was the basis for D and trimming; V, J and clone size are from that table. The data contain about 180,000 clones, around 73% of them singletons. CDR3 size: 17 residues. V gave up 5 bases and J gave up 0 bases, with 14 bases separating them. Germline-derived CDR1 and CDR2 are SGHTA and FQGTGA. In this sample, this clone turned up a few times.

The sample comprised PBMCs or T cells enriched from blood (not recorded which). This clonotype was obtained from a woman aged 45-65 years who had recovered from COVID-19. The chain is built from TRBV7-3 and TRBJ2-6; the D gene is possibly TRBD1 (6 bases). CDR3 nucleotide sequence: TGTGCCAGCAGCGCCGGGACACATACCTCTGGGGCCAACGTCCTGACTTTC. Its translation: CASSAGTHTSGANVLTF.